This TCR beta chain was sequenced in a study of cytomegalovirus exposure and HLA in healthy donors (dated by TCRdb to the late 2010s). Background on the whole study: According to an earlier analysis of 587 of the donors, about 179 million T cells yielded roughly 100 million unique TCR beta sequences and about 300 Gb of sequence data. An early release that covered roughly 600 HLA-typed donors contained 250 to 350 gigabases of sequencing data and 80 million or so unique TCR sequences. Of the approximately 400 genotyped donors, roughly 80% were placed in the genetic ancestry cluster associated with self-reported Caucasian donors. The study was designed to test whether signatures of past pathogen exposure could be identified by cataloging public T cell receptors. The study used immunosequencing to profile the T cell repertoires of 600 to 850 subjects and linked those repertoires to cytomegalovirus serostatus. Besides the first cohort of 550 to 750 subjects, a separate validation cohort made up of 95 to 150 different subjects was used. The study combined high-throughput TCR immunosequencing, statistical association of individual TCRs with disease status, and machine learning to predict cytomegalovirus infection status. A later analysis re-analyzed previously published TCR beta repertoires from roughly 600 donors and added high-resolution HLA genotyping to study TCR occurrence patterns. The later analysis used no new phenotypic data to find candidate immune exposures, relying instead on TCR beta sequences and their occurrence across donors. To decide whether each TCR beta V gene segment behaved as functional or pseudogenic, an earlier analysis of some 600 of the donors relied on high-throughput TCR beta sequencing. Alongside the repertoire data, information on donor age, sex, ethnicity and CMV serostatus was compiled. Genome-wide SNP genotypes for about 60% of the roughly 700 donors were used in a later genetic analysis, which treated that subset as a discovery cohort. All discovery cohort repertoires had been generated on a single sequencing platform. HLA typing included class I and class II loci at four-digit resolution. The number of donors typed differed by locus, with about 629-630 for A, B, C, DRB1 and DQB1, approximately 500 for DQA1, 600 to 610 for DPA1, and over 400 for DPB1. About five DR-DQ haplotypes were treated as single units for association and clustering because of strong linkage in the cohort. Among some 400 genotyped donors of the cohort, an average of around 240,000 unique TCR beta nucleotide sequences were sequenced per donor, roughly 18% of them non-productive.

Trimming removed 0 bases from V and 2 bases from J, leaving 8 bases between the germline ends. The germline V gene yields WSHSY for CDR1 and SAAADI for CDR2. The cysteine opens and the phenylalanine closes a CDR3 of 14 amino acids. Just CDR3 DNA is preserved here, 42 bases in frame from base 1. What the work shows at the level of the full study, not this receptor alone: Presence/absence analyses assumed roughly uniform sequencing depth across donors, an assumption that may not hold. A further reported finding was that TCR beta sequences accurately predicted the HLA-A and HLA-B alleles for most subjects in the first cohort. Assigning TCR associations to individual alleles was difficult when HLA alleles, especially DR and DQ, strongly co-occurred. In a later analysis, around 17,000 TCR beta sequences were associated with specific HLA alleles at a false discovery rate of 0.05. Correlated functional status among segregating V segments might reflect linkage disequilibrium, but an unknown experimental factor could not be ruled out. Some IMGT-functional V segments, including TRBV6-2 and TRBV6-3, could not be distinguished by the 87-base-pair reads and were therefore excluded. Because some donors lacked HLA typing at each locus, the association tests relied only on the typed subset. According to a later analysis, most CMV-associated TCR beta chains appeared to be HLA-restricted, and the HLA associations seemed to be driven largely by CMV exposure. Cytomegalovirus status was reported to be diagnosed by the classifier with high specificity and sensitivity in both the original and validation cohorts. In a later genetic analysis, fewer N-insertions in productive TCRs were reported among donors in an Asian-associated ancestry cluster than the roughly 700-donor mean. It was suggested by the authors that the approach could potentially be generalized to other disease states and immunological phenotypes. In a later analysis, HLA-associated TCR beta chains showed more clonal expansion and lower generation probabilities than non-associated chains that were equally common. A cluster of highly shared sequence variants was judged likely to be a technical artifact of the sequencing pipeline. In a later analysis, TCR association rates were found to vary across HLA loci, with the most associated TCRs seen for DRB1 alleles and the fewest for HLA-C alleles. In this cohort, only TCR beta chains were sequenced, and detectable features were limited by the absence of alpha or paired-chain data. An earlier analysis of approximately 590 of the donors showed that most TCR beta V segments appeared in productive rearrangements either about 90% or about 30% of the time, which broadly matched IMGT annotations. Most TCR sequences were observed very rarely across donors, whereas some public TCRs were present in many individuals. Because counts were too low, about 17 rarely observed V segments, including chromosome 9 orphons, were excluded from the earlier analysis of 587 of the donors. According to a later analysis, parvovirus B19, influenza, CMV and Epstein-Barr virus appeared linked to several top co-occurrence clusters. CMV serostatus was the only immune exposure information available for the cohort. In vitro tests confirmed that a few of the cytomegalovirus-associated TCR beta chains recognize cytomegalovirus antigens. The study gave a list of about 150 TCR beta chains associated with cytomegalovirus. An association between a missense DCLRE1C variant and V-gene and J-gene trimming of TCR beta chains was found in a later genetic analysis and replicated in an independent cohort.

The cohort was made up of about 670 healthy bone marrow donors. At the time of sampling, every cohort member was nominally healthy, though immune exposures that went unrecorded were likely present. The donor tested CMV seronegative and was one of the 352 seronegative cohort members. Each donor provided a peripheral blood sample, and peripheral blood mononuclear cells were used for TCR beta sequencing. The Qiagen DNeasy Blood Extraction Kit was used to extract genomic DNA from the blood cell samples. About this clone itself: Its antigen remains undetermined. The input lacks base qualities; no much larger clone sits a single base away. Different DNA sequences within this sample yield the same CDR3.

The receptor library was made with the immunoSEQ multiplex PCR assay. For the multiplex PCR, a mixture combining 60 forward primers for TCR Vbeta segments and 13 reverse primers for TCR Jbeta segments was used. The CDR3 region of rearranged TCR beta genes was amplified from genomic DNA with a multiplex PCR assay. Amplified TCR beta libraries were sequenced as 87-base-pair reads on the Illumina HiSeq System. Concerning the study's data processing: Across the 670 or so repertoires, a later analysis counted roughly 77 million unique TCR beta chains, roughly 11 million of which were shared by at least two donors. Raw reads were error-corrected and collapsed into unique sequences by a nearest-neighbor algorithm in which closely related sequences were merged to remove PCR and sequencing errors. CDR3 sequences were aligned to IMGT reference sequences to assign V, D and J gene segments. For a sequence to be retained, a match of at least six nucleotides to both a V gene segment and a J gene segment was required. Rearrangements were classified as productive when the CDR3 lacked stop codons and remained in frame with V and J, and all other rearrangements were classified as non-productive. CDR3 was defined according to IMGT convention as the region running from the second conserved V-encoded cysteine to the conserved J-encoded phenylalanine. The earlier analysis of around 640 of the donors excluded sequences that lacked an unambiguous match to a single V gene segment. In an earlier analysis of 587 of the donors, V segments were called functional above 56.7% productive rearrangements and were called segregating when the between-donor standard deviation exceeded 5%. To diagnose cytomegalovirus status from the catalog of TCR beta chain sequences, a statistical classification framework was built. V and J gene assignment, in a later analysis, came from comparing TCR nucleotide sequences with IMGT/GENE-DB human TR gene sequences. In a later analysis, CDR3 sequences and most-parsimonious VDJ recombination scenarios were assigned using the TCRdist pipeline. In a later analysis, each TCR beta chain was defined by its CDR3 amino acid sequence together with its V-gene family, and reads lacking a unique V-gene family were excluded. To address suspected cross-contamination and a sequencing artifact, a later analysis removed approximately 600 highly shared, low-generation-probability nucleotide sequences. For each public chain, a later analysis derived a clonal expansion index from normalized ranks of inferred template counts within each repertoire. A later analysis computed generation probabilities with a VDJ recombination model fitted to out-of-frame rearrangements, and checked the results against IGoR. In a later analysis, hypergeometric tests were used to score TCR-TCR, TCR-HLA and TCR-CMV co-occurrence, with a repertoire-size bias correction applied to TCR pairs. In a later analysis, false discovery rates were estimated by permuting HLA or CMV assignments 20 times. A later analysis grouped co-occurring TCRs with DBSCAN, adding TCRdist sequence similarity when clustering within HLA-allele-positive subsets. Repertoires with fewer than 30,000 or more than 120,000 public chains, plus five repertoires with anomalous nucleotide sharing, were excluded from co-occurrence clustering. The clones in this table, taken by TCRdb from immuneACCESS, are in-frame only. Not every clone is retained; where verified, under half of the shortfall comes from an unresolved V gene, and the cause of the rest is unknown. V, J and clone size reflect that table, while D and trimming were determined from the DNA. Within this sample are approximately 110,000 clones, with roughly 80% of them counted one time only. Around 3.9% of the sample comes from the top ten.

What was sequenced was PBMCs. This receptor chain uses TRBV10-2 and TRBJ2-7; tentative D gene TRBD2, with 5 bases matching. The clonotype originates from a woman aged 40 to 49 in good health and CMV-seronegative. The bases are TGCGCCAGCAGTGAGTCCCCGGGGACCTACGAGCAGTACTTC. Protein translation: CASSESPGTYEQYF.